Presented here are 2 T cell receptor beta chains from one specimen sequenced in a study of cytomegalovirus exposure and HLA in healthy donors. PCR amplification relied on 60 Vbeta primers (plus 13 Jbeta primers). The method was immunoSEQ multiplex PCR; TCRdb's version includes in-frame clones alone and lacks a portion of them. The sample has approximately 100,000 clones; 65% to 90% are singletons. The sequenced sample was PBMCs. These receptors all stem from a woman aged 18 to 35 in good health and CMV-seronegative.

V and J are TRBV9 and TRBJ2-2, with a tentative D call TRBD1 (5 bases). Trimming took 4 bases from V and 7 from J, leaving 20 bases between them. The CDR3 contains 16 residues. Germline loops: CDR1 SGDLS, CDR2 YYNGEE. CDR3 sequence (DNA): TGTGCCAGCAGCCTAAATGGTGAAGGGGCACACGGGGAGCTGTTTTTT. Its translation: CASSLNGEGAHGELFF.

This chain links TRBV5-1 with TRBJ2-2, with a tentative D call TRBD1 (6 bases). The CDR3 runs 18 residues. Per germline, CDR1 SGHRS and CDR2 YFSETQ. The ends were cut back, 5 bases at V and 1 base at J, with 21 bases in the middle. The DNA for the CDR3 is TGCGCCAGCAGGCCCCAGGGGACAAGGGCCTGGAACACCGGGGAGCTGTTTTTT. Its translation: CASRPQGTRAWNTGELFF.